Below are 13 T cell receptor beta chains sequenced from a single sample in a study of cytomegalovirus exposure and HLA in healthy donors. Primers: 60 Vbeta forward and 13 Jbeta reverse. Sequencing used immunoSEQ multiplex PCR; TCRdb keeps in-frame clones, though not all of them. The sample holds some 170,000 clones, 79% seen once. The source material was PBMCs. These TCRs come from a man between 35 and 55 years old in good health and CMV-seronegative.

The CDR3: CAWTRGTGNTIYF. CDR3 nucleotides: TGTGCCTGGACCAGGGGGACCGGAAACACCATATATTTT. The chain joins TRBV30 to TRBJ1-3; 7 positions agree with TRBD1. V was clipped by 4 bases and J by 4 bases; unmatched bases: 4. The CDR3 runs 13 residues. Germline CDR1 reads GTSNPN; CDR2 reads SVGIG (reference sequence).

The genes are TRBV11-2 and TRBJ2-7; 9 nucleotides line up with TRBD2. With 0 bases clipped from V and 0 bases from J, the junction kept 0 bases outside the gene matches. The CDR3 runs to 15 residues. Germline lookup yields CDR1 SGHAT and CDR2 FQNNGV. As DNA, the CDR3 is TGTGCCAGCAGCTTAGATAGCGGGGGCTCCTACGAGCAGTACTTC. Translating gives CASSLDSGGSYEQYF.

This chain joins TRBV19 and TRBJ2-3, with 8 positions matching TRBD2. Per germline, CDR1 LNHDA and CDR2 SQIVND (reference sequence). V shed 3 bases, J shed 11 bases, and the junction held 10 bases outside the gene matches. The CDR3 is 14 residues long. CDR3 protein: CASSINSGDSGQYF. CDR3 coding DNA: TGTGCCAGTAGTATCAATAGCGGGGACTCTGGGCAGTATTTT. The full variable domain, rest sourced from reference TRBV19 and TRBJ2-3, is DGGITQSPKYLFRKEGQNVTLSCEQNLNHDAMYWYRQDPGQGLRLIYYSQIVNDFQKGDIAEGYSVSREKKESFPLTVTSAQKNPTAFYLCASSINSGDSGQYFGPGTRLTVL.

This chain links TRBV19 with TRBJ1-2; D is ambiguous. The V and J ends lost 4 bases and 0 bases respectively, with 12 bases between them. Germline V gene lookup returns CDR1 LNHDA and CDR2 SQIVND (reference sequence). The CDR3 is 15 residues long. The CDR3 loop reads CASSTRTGANYGYTF. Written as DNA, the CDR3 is TGTGCCAGTAGTACCCGGACGGGAGCTAACTATGGCTACACCTTC. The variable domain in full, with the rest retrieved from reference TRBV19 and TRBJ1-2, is DGGITQSPKYLFRKEGQNVTLSCEQNLNHDAMYWYRQDPGQGLRLIYYSQIVNDFQKGDIAEGYSVSREKKESFPLTVTSAQKNPTAFYLCASSTRTGANYGYTFGSGTRLTVV.

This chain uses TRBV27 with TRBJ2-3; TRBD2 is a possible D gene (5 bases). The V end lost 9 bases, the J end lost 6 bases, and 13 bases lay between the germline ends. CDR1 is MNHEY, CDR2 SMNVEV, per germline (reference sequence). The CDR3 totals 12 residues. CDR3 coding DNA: TGTGCCAGTCATAGGGTAGCGGATACGCAGTATTTT. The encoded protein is CASHRVADTQYF.

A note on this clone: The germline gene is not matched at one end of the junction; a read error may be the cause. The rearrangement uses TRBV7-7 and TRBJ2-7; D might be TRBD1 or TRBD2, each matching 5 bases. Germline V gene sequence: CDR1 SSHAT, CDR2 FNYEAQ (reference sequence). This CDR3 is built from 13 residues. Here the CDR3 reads CASSLGAGYEQYF. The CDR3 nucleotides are TGTGCTAGCAGCTTAGGGGCGGGCTACGAGCAGTACTTC.

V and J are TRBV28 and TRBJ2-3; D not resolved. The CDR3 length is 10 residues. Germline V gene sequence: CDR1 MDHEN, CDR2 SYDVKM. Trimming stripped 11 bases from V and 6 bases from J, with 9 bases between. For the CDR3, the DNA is TGTGCCGCAGCCAGGGATACGCAGTATTTT. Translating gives CAAARDTQYF.

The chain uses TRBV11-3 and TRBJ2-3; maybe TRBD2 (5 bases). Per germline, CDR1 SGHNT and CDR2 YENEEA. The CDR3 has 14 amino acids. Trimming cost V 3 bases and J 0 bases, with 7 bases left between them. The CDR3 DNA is TGTGCCAGCAGCTTGGCGGGCAGCACAGATACGCAGTATTTT. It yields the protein CASSLAGSTDTQYF.

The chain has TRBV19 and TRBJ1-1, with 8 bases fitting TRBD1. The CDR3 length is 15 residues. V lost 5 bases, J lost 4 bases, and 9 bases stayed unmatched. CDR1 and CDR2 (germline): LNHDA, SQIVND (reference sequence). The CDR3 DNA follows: TGTGCCAGTAGTCTTCGACAGGGGTTGGCCACTGAAGCTTTCTTT. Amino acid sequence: CASSLRQGLATEAFF.

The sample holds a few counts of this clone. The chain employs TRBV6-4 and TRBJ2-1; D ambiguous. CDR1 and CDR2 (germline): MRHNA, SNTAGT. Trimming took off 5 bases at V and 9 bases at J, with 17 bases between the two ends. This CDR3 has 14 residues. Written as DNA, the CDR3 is TGTGCCAGCAGTACCGACGGGTCTCTCGGTGAGCAGTTCTTC. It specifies CASSTDGSLGEQFF.

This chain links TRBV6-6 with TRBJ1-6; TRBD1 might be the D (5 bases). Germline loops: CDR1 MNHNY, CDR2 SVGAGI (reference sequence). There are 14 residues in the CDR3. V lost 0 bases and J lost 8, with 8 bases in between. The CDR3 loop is CASSYSGGDSPLHF. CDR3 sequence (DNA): TGTGCCAGCAGTTACTCCGGGGGTGATTCACCCCTCCACTTT.

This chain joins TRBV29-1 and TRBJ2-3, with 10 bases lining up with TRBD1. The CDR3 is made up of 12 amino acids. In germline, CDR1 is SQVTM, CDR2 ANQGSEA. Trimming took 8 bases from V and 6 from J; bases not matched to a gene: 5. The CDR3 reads CSSGTGEDTQYF. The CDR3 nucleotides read TGCAGCAGTGGGACAGGGGAGGATACGCAGTATTTT.

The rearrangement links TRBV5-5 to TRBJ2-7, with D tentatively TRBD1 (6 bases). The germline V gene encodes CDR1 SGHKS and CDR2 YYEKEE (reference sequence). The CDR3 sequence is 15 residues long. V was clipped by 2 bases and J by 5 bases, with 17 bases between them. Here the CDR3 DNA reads TGTGCCAGCAGCTTTGCTTCTTTGGGGGCGAACGAGCAGTACTTC. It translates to CASSFASLGANEQYF.